This TCR beta chain is drawn from a study of CXCR3-negative and CXCR3-positive naive CD8 T cells. General study points: Naive CXCR3-positive cells had TRB CDR3s more hydrophobic than those of CXCR3-negative naive cells.

The germline V gene has CDR1 MNHEY and CDR2 SVGAGI. The CDR3 has 16 residues. With respect to this clonotype: The target antigen is unknown.

The TRB cDNA libraries were prepared by 5' RACE with UMI labels. TCRdb re-called the 5' RACE reads and shows each CDR3 protein once, DNA omitted. The sample includes 90,000 to 150,000 distinct CDR3 sequences. The V call is TRBV6-5, the J call TRBJ1-1; TCRdb's assignment of TRBD1 cannot be checked, as there is no DNA. The sequence was obtained from a human donor in good health. Some clones in this sample may be carry-over from other donors' samples. Sequencing input: naive CXCR3+ CD8+ T cells from blood. The subset was: CD45RO-CCR7+CD27+CD95- naive CD8+ T cells expressing CXCR3 (TNR3+). CDR3 sequence: CASSYSMGGGFAEAFF.